This T cell receptor (beta chain) was sequenced for a study of blood T cell repertoires in COVID-19. Germline V gene lookup returns CDR1 SGHTA and CDR2 FQGTGA. There are 14 residues in the CDR3. V shed 3 bases, J shed 9 bases, and the junction held 8 bases outside the gene matches. This table comes from immunoSEQ multiplex PCR, and its TCRdb copy is limited to in-frame clones, with some not included. In the table there are about 260,000 clones, around 90% of which are singletons. The clonotype was recovered from a woman between 40 and 55 years old who had been exposed to COVID-19. The chain employs TRBV7-3 and TRBJ2-1, with TRBD2 matching 7 bases. Specimen: PBMCs or T cells enriched from blood (not recorded which). The CDR3, as DNA: TGTGCCAGCAGCTTTATGGGGGGGTCCAGTGAGCAGTTCTTC. It codes for CASSFMGGSSEQFF. Complete variable domain (other parts from reference TRBV7-3 and TRBJ2-1): GAGVSQTPSNKVTEKGKYVELRCDPISGHTALYWYRQSLGQGPEFLIYFQGTGAADDSGLPNDRFFAVRPEGSVSTLKIQRTERGDSAVYLCASSFMGGSSEQFFGPGTRLTVL.